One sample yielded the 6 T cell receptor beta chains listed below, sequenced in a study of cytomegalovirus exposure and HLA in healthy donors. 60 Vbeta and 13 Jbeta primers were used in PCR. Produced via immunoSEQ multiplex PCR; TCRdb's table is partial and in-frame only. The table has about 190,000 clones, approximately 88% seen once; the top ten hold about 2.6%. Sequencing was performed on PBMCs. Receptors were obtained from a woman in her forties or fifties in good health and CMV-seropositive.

The CDR3 sequence is CASVGSSGGVQYF. The DNA of the CDR3 is TGTGCCAGCGTCGGGTCCAGCGGGGGTGTGCAGTACTTC. The chain employs TRBV2 and TRBJ2-7; 8 nucleotides line up with TRBD2. This CDR3 has 13 amino acids. The V gene's germline CDR1 is SNHLY and CDR2 FYNNEI. Trimming at V came to 8 bases and at J to 9 bases, leaving 12 bases not matched to a gene.

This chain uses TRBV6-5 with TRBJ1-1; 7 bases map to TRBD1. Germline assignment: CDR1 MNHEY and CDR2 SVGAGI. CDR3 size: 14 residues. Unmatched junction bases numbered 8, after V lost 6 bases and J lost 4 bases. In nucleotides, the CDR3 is TGTGCCAGCAGCTTCCTTGGGACAGCCACTGAAGCTTTCTTT. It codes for CASSFLGTATEAFF.

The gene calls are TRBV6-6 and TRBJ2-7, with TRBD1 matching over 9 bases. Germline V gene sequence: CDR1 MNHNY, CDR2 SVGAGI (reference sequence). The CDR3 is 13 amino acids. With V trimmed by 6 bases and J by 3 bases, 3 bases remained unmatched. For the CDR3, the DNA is TGTGCCAGCAGGGGACAGGGCAACTACGAGCAGTACTTC. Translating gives CASRGQGNYEQYF.

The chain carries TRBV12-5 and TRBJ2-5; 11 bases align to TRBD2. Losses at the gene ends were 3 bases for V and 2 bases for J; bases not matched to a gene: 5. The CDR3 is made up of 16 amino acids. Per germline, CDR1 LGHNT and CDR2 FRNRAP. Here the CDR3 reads CASGLLAGGQQETQYF. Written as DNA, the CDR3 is TGTGCTAGTGGTTTATTAGCGGGGGGGCAGCAAGAGACCCAGTACTTC. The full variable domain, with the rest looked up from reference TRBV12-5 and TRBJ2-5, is DARVTQTPRHKVTEMGQEVTMRCQPILGHNTVFWYRQTMMQGLELLAYFRNRAPLDDSGMPKDRFSAEMPDATLATLKIQPSEPRDSAVYFCASGLLAGGQQETQYFGPGTRLLVL.

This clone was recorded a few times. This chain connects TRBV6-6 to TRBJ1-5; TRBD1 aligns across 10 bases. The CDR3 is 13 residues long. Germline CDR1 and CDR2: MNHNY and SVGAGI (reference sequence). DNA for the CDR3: TGTGCTTCGGGACAGGGGAGCAATCAGCCCCAGCATTTT. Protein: CASGQGSNQPQHF.

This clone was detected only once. The CDR3 DNA is TGTGCCAGCAGGCCCGCAGGGGGCGATTATCAGCCCCAGCATTTT. It yields the protein CASRPAGGDYQPQHF. The chain has TRBV6-1 and TRBJ1-5; 8 positions agree with TRBD1. Germline-derived CDR1 and CDR2 are MNHNS and SASEGT. CDR3 size: 15 residues. The V gene end was trimmed by 6 bases and the J gene end by 5 bases; junction bases not matched to a gene: 9.